The rows below give T cell receptor beta chains drawn from one sample of a study of blood T cell repertoires in COVID-19. TCRdb's table, derived via immunoSEQ multiplex PCR, lists solely in-frame clones and lacks some. The sample lists 200,000 to 250,000 clones; more than 80% were seen once. Sequencing was performed on peripheral blood. The receptor set was obtained from a man aged 25 to 40 with COVID-19, enrolled during active disease. Both conserved end residues are part of each CDR3. A D gene is named only where the DNA matches it firmly. Size values are once, few and many counts, or a class for expanded clones, and some rows have none.

once - TRBJ1-5 TRBV4-3 TGCGCCAGCAGTCCCGACAGGAGTGGTCAGCCCCAGCATTTT CASSPDRSGQPQHF
once - TRBJ2-2 TRBV29-1 TGCAGCGCGAACCGGGACACCCCGAACACCGGGGAGCTGTTTTTT CSANRDTPNTGELFF
- - TRBJ1-5 TRBV6-2/TRBV6-3 TGTGCCAGCAGTGACGGCGGGGGGTCCTATAGCAATCAGCCCCAGCATTTT CASSDGGGSYSNQPQHF
- TRBD1 TRBJ1-5 TRBV19 TGTGCCAGTAGTTACGGAGGACAGGGGTCTGGACAGCCCCAGCATTTT CASSYGGQGSGQPQHF
- TRBD1 TRBJ2-2 TRBV6-4 TGTGCCAGCTCATCAGGGGGCGCGTTGGGGGAGCTGTTTTTT CASSSGGALGELFF
- - TRBJ2-5 TRBV7-6 TGTGCCAGCAGCTTAGGTACTTTGCCGGAGACCCAGTACTTC CASSLGTLPETQYF
- - TRBJ2-3 TRBV9 TGTGCCAGCAGCTCAAGCCCAGCGGAAACAGATACGCAGTATTTT CASSSSPAETDTQYF
- - TRBJ1-2 TRBV6-6 TGTGCCAGCAGAGAACGCGGGTCCGGGGGCTACACCTTC CASRERGSGGYTF
- - TRBJ1-5 TRBV6-5 TGTGCCAGCAGTTACTCCAACCGGGTCGGTCAGCCCCAGCATTTT CASSYSNRVGQPQHF
- - TRBJ1-1 TRBV5-6 TGTGCCAGCAGCTTGGCCTACACTGAAGCTTTCTTT CASSLAYTEAFF
- TRBD1 TRBJ2-7 TRBV28 TGTGCCAGTCTACAGGGACAGGGGAAGCAGTACTTC CASLQGQGKQYF
once - TRBJ1-1 TRBV29-1 TGCAGCGGCGCAGGTGTTTCCGGACAGAAGAACACTGAAGCTTTCTTT CSGAGVSGQKNTEAFF
- TRBD2 TRBJ2-1 TRBV3-1/TRBV3-2 TGTGCCAGCAGCCAATTAGCGGGGGAGCCCTACAATGAGCAGTTCTTC CASSQLAGEPYNEQFF
- TRBD2 TRBJ2-7 TRBV6-2/TRBV6-3 TGTGCCAGCAGTTACGTGGCTAGCGGGATGGGCGAGCAGTACTTC CASSYVASGMGEQYF
- - TRBJ2-1 TRBV9 TGTGCCAGCAGCGTAGGAGGGGGATCCTACAATGAGCAGTTCTTC CASSVGGGSYNEQFF
- TRBD1 TRBJ2-7 TRBV6-5 TGTGCCAGCAGCGGACAGGGAAGCGAGCAGTACTTC CASSGQGSEQYF
- TRBD1 TRBJ1-2 TRBV10-3 TGTGCCATCAGGGAAGGATGGGGACAGGGTGGCTATGGCTACACCTTC CAIREGWGQGGYGYTF
- - TRBJ1-2 TRBV9 TGTGCCAGCAGCGCAGGGAACTATGGCTACACCTTC CASSAGNYGYTF
- TRBD2 TRBJ2-7 TRBV10-3 TGTGCCATCAGTGGCGGGAGGGCCGGCGGGGAGCAGTACTTC CAISGGRAGGEQYF
- - TRBJ2-3 TRBV18 TGTGCCAGCTCACCATGGACAAGGGGAGGGGGTACGCAGTATTTT CASSPWTRGGGTQYF
- TRBD1 TRBJ1-5 TRBV27 TGTGCCAGCAGTTCCAGGAAATGGGACAGTCCGAATCAGCCCCAGCATTTT CASSSRKWDSPNQPQHF